This T cell receptor (beta chain) was identified during a study of blood T cell repertoires in COVID-19. Whole-study context: COVID-19 samples collected from the United States, Italy and Spain covered acute and convalescent phases. Nucleic acid was either cDNA or gDNA, and it came from T cells, B-cell-depleted T cells, or PBMCs.

Comment on this clone: Different DNA sequences within this sample yield the same CDR3.

The authors' processing: Cell counts per sample came from amplifying reference gene primers. Assay used: immunoSEQ multiplex PCR; TCRdb lists only in-frame clones, some missing. That table is the source of V, J and clone size, and D and trimming were worked out from the DNA. The sample yields 80,000 to 95,000 clones, over 75% seen once. Trimming stripped 0 bases from V and 6 bases from J, with 9 bases between. Germline-derived CDR1 and CDR2 are SGHRS and YFSETQ. The CDR3 runs to 13 residues. The chain has TRBV5-1 and TRBJ1-1; tentatively, D is TRBD1 (5 bases). This receptor was taken from a woman aged 80 or over with active or convalescent COVID-19. Sequences were obtained from peripheral blood. The CDR3 coding sequence is TGCGCCAGCAGCTTGGTCGGGGGTTCTGAAGCTTTCTTT. It codes for CASSLVGGSEAFF.